These 29 T cell receptor beta chains share one sample of origin, sequenced in a study of spatial heterogeneity in lung cancer. Study findings and constraints: One measure, the expanded intratumoral alpha and beta TCR count, tracked tumor mutation counts.

Time point specified: sample taken at primary tumor resection. TCRdb reprocessed the 5' RACE reads via MiXCR and lists one record per CDR3 protein. Among roughly 680 distinct CDR3 sequences listed, roughly an eighth were seen once. No antigen has been assigned to these receptors. Source: lung tumor tissue, taken at surgery. Receptors were obtained from a female donor with early-stage non-small cell lung cancer.

Turning to this clonotype: For a library built for alpha chains, this beta chain is a stray read; little rests on its size. The gene calls are TRBV28 and TRBJ2-7; D gene ambiguous. V was cut by 3 bases and J by 0 bases, with 6 bases left in between. The V gene's germline CDR1 is MDHEN and CDR2 SYDVKM. The CDR3 loop spans 13 amino acids. The CDR3 coding sequence is TGTGCCAGCAGTTTTGGGGTCTCCTACGAGCAGTACTTC. Its translation: CASSFGVSYEQYF.

Details on this clonotype: This beta chain is off target for a library built for alpha chains, so its abundance means little. This chain uses TRBV7-8 with TRBJ2-5, with D possibly matching TRBD2 (5 bases). V gave up 1 base and J gave up 1 base, with 10 bases separating them. Germline CDR1 SGHVS, CDR2 FQNEAQ. The CDR3 consists of 15 residues. DNA of the CDR3: TGTGCCAGCAGCTTAGGGGCTAGCACCCAAGAGACCCAGTACTTC. Translation: CASSLGASTQETQYF.

Comments on this clonotype: This beta chain appears as a stray read in a library generated for alpha chains; its size is not informative. The gene calls are TRBV12-3 or TRBV12-4 and TRBJ2-3; 8 nucleotides agree with TRBD2. V shed 7 bases, J shed 10 bases, and the junction held 10 bases outside the gene matches. The length of the CDR3 is 13 residues. The CDR3 is CASTPGRGGAQYF. The CDR3 DNA follows: TGTGCCAGCACCCCGGGCCGGGGGGGAGCGCAGTATTTT.

Sample share makes this clonotype large. Within a library made for alpha chains, this beta chain is off target, and its count is uninformative. The J gene is TRBJ2-1, the V gene TRBV5-1, with D maybe TRBD1 (5 bases). CDR1 SGHRS and CDR2 YFSETQ come from the germline V gene. This CDR3 has 13 amino acids. V lost 0 bases and J 9 bases, leaving 10 bases between the germline ends. In DNA form, the CDR3 reads TGCGCCAGCAGCTTGGTCCCGCAGGGTGAGCAGTTCTTC. The encoded protein is CASSLVPQGEQFF. The complete variable domain, with remaining parts taken from reference TRBV5-1 and TRBJ2-1, reads KAGVTQTPRYLIKTRGQQVTLSCSPISGHRSVSWYQQTPGQGLQFLFEYFSETQRNKGNFPGRFSGRQFSNSRSEMNVSTLELGDSALYLCASSLVPQGEQFFGPGTRLTVL.

By share, this clonotype ranks as large. Since it is a stray read in a library aimed at alpha chains, this beta chain has a size that is not meaningful. The chain carries TRBV12-3 or TRBV12-4 and TRBJ1-3; TRBD1 aligns across 9 bases. The CDR3 covers 18 residues. The V segment lost 5 bases and the J segment 4 bases; nucleotides outside the gene matches: 15. In DNA form, the CDR3 reads TGTGCCAGCAGTCCTTATCGGGGACAGGGCCTTGGGGGAAACACCATATATTTT. Its translation is CASSPYRGQGLGGNTIYF.

By share, this clonotype counts as medium-sized. Because this beta chain is a stray read in a library intended to capture alpha chains, its abundance should not be given much weight. The chain employs TRBV7-6 and TRBJ2-1; TRBD2 agrees at 9 bases. Germline-derived CDR1 and CDR2 are SGHVS and FNYEAQ. The V and J ends lost 5 bases and 6 bases, in that order; junction bases with no gene match: 11. CDR3 size: 16 residues. The CDR3 reads CASSPWASTSGNEQFF. The CDR3 DNA reads as TGTGCCAGCAGCCCCTGGGCCTCGACTAGCGGCAATGAGCAGTTCTTC.

By proportion, this clonotype is medium-sized. As an off-target read in a library built for alpha chains, this beta chain has a frequency of little significance. This CDR3 reads CASSQDSAVEDEKLFF. The CDR3 bases are TGCGCCAGCAGCCAAGATTCTGCGGTGGAGGATGAAAAACTGTTTTTT. The V and J genes are TRBV4-3 and TRBJ1-4; D is unclear. Germline V gene lookup returns CDR1 LGHNA and CDR2 YSLEER. The CDR3 contains 16 residues. Trimming cost V 0 bases and J 6 bases, with 14 bases left between them.

This clonotype is medium-sized (0.01 to 0.1%) within its sample. This beta chain appears as a stray read in a library generated for alpha chains; its size is not informative. The chain joins TRBV20-1 to TRBJ2-2; D gene uncertain. The V gene's germline CDR1 is DFQATT and CDR2 SNEGSKA (reference sequence). The CDR3 runs 14 residues. Between the trimmed V and J ends, which lost 0 bases and 1 base, there was a span of 6 bases. The CDR3 spells CSARDFQNTGELFF. CDR3 in DNA: TGCAGTGCTAGAGATTTCCAGAACACCGGGGAGCTGTTTTTT.

This clonotype counts as medium-sized. With the library built for alpha chains, this beta chain is off target and its frequency is not meaningful. The rearrangement joins TRBV6-1 to TRBJ2-1; D is perhaps TRBD1 (5 bases). V shed 6 bases and J shed 3 bases, with 9 bases lying between them. The CDR3 is 13 residues long. The germline CDR1 and CDR2 sequences are MNHNS and SASEGT. In nucleotides, the CDR3 is TGTGCCAGCAGGGGTGACAGCTACAATGAGCAGTTCTTC. It codes for CASRGDSYNEQFF.

This clonotype is judged medium-sized. Found in a library prepared for alpha chains, this beta chain is an off-target read, and its abundance has little meaning. The V gene is TRBV5-1, the J gene TRBJ2-2; perhaps TRBD2 as D (6 bases). The CDR3 is 15 amino acids. Trimming cost V 0 bases and J 5 bases, with 11 bases left between them. From germline, CDR1 is SGHRS and CDR2 YFSETQ. CDR3 sequence reads: CASSLELAGTGELFF. The CDR3 DNA is TGCGCCAGCAGCTTGGAACTAGCCGGTACCGGGGAGCTGTTTTTT.

In this sample, this clonotype is large. The size of this beta chain means little, since it is a stray read in a library made for alpha chains. CDR3 protein: CASSQDGTPDTQYF. CDR3 coding DNA: TGTGCCAGCAGCCAAGATGGGACCCCAGATACGCAGTATTTT. The chain couples TRBV14 to TRBJ2-3; D may match TRBD1 or TRBD2 (5 bases each). Germline CDR1 reads SGHDN; CDR2 reads FVKESK. CDR3 length: 14 amino acids. Deletions cut 0 bases from V and 4 bases from J, with 8 bases between.

This clonotype qualifies as large. This beta chain came through as a stray read in a library set up for alpha chains, and its size says little. This chain connects TRBV7-2 to TRBJ1-4, with 9 bases lining up with TRBD1. V was pared by 5 bases and J by 3 bases, with 10 bases of the junction left unmatched. This CDR3 is 17 amino acids long. Germline CDR1 is SGHTA and CDR2 is FQGNSA. The chain's CDR3 is CASSPAGQGGANEKLFF. CDR3 coding DNA: TGTGCCAGCAGCCCGGCGGGACAGGGTGGAGCTAATGAAAAACTGTTTTTT.

This clonotype is medium-sized by share. This beta chain is an unintended read in a library built for alpha chains; its size means little. The rearrangement uses TRBV29-1 and TRBJ2-3; TRBD2 might be the D (5 bases). V lost 6 bases to trimming and J lost 2 bases, with 12 bases between them. Germline V gene sequence: CDR1 SQVTM, CDR2 ANQGSEA. The CDR3 covers 13 residues. In nucleotides, the CDR3 is TGCAGCGTCGTGGACGGGAACACAGATACGCAGTATTTT. This codes for CSVVDGNTDTQYF.

Within the sample, this clonotype is medium-sized. Because the library targeted alpha chains, this beta chain is an off-target read whose size means little. The chain uses TRBV7-9 and TRBJ2-3; TRBD2 aligns across 12 bases. The germline V gene has CDR1 SEHNR and CDR2 FQNEAQ (reference sequence). Losses at the gene ends were 4 bases for V and 0 bases for J; bases not matched to a gene: 8. This CDR3 is 18 amino acids long. The CDR3 spells CASSSPTSGSLSTDTQYF. CDR3 nucleotides: TGTGCCAGCAGCTCCCCGACTAGCGGGAGTTTGAGCACAGATACGCAGTATTTT.

Sample share makes this clonotype large (0.1 to 1%). The library was designed around alpha chains, so this beta chain is a stray read whose abundance carries little weight. V and J are TRBV7-2 and TRBJ1-1; possible D gene TRBD1, 5 bases. The CDR3 covers 13 residues. Germline V lookup: CDR1 SGHTA, CDR2 FQGNSA. V lost 4 bases and J lost 6, with 12 bases in between. The CDR3, as DNA: TGTGCCAGCAGCTCAGCCCAGGGCGCTGAAGCTTTCTTT. Encoded protein: CASSSAQGAEAFF.

In its sample, this clonotype ranks as large. This beta chain slipped into a library made for alpha chains as a stray read, so its size is not meaningful. This chain connects TRBV27 to TRBJ1-3; D call uncertain. The V end was cut by 6 bases, the J end by 1 base, with 13 bases between. The CDR3 runs to 15 residues. Germline values: CDR1 MNHEY, CDR2 SMNVEV (reference sequence). The CDR3 loop is CASSPLAVSGNTIYF. DNA for the CDR3: TGTGCCAGCAGCCCCTTAGCCGTATCTGGAAACACCATATATTTT.

By share, this clonotype ranks as large. This beta chain is a stray read from a library made for alpha chains; its abundance is not meaningful. This chain uses TRBV20-1 with TRBJ2-5, with D unclear. From germline, CDR1 is DFQATT and CDR2 SNEGSKA (reference sequence). This CDR3 comprises 12 residues. In nucleotides, the CDR3 is TGCAGGCCCGTTCGGAGCCAGGAGACCCAGTACTTC. Encoded protein: CRPVRSQETQYF.

Within the sample, this clonotype is medium-sized. This beta chain was picked up by a library intended for alpha chains and is off target, so its count carries little meaning. This chain links TRBV27 with TRBJ1-5; D may be TRBD1 (6 bases). V was cut by 0 bases and J by 6 bases, with 12 bases left in between. CDR1 is MNHEY and CDR2 is SMNVEV in the germline V gene (reference sequence). This CDR3 has 15 amino acids. CDR3 DNA: TGTGCCAGCAGTTTATCTGCGGGGGGCGGTCAGCCCCAGCATTTT. As protein: CASSLSAGGGQPQHF.

This clonotype is deemed large (0.1 to 1%). This beta chain is an unintended read in a library built for alpha chains; its size means little. The gene calls are TRBV7-8 and TRBJ1-6; TRBD1 is a possible D gene (6 bases). Germline V gives CDR1 SGHVS, CDR2 FQNEAQ. The CDR3 consists of 14 residues. The V end was cut by 1 base, the J end by 9 bases, with 10 bases between. The CDR3 here is CASSLDRVTSPLHF. The CDR3 DNA follows: TGTGCCAGCAGCTTAGACAGGGTGACTTCACCCCTCCACTTT.

Sample share makes this clonotype medium-sized. The library was designed around alpha chains, so this beta chain is a stray read whose abundance carries little weight. The rearrangement uses TRBV24-1 and TRBJ2-4; tentative D call: TRBD1 (6 bases). The CDR3 consists of 18 residues. Germline V gene data show CDR1 as KGHDR and CDR2 as SFDVKD. The V end was cut by 4 bases, the J end by 2 bases, with 20 bases between. The CDR3 loop reads CATSEGPRGNGTKNIQYF. The CDR3 bases are TGTGCCACCAGTGAGGGTCCCAGGGGAAACGGAACCAAAAACATTCAGTACTTC.

This clonotype is categorized as medium-sized. Within a library made for alpha chains, this beta chain is off target, and its count is uninformative. V gene TRBV3-1 combines with J gene TRBJ2-5; D call uncertain. V was shortened by 2 bases and J by 3 bases, with 10 bases between the two germline ends. The CDR3 loop spans 14 amino acids. Germline V gene sequence: CDR1 LGHDT, CDR2 YNNKEL (reference sequence). As DNA, the CDR3 is TGTGCCAGCAGCCAACCGTCAGAGAAAGAGACCCAGTACTTC. Its protein is CASSQPSEKETQYF.

In regard to this clonotype: This beta chain is a stray read from a library made for alpha chains; its abundance is not meaningful. This chain joins TRBV2 and TRBJ1-4, with a tentative D call TRBD1 (5 bases). Germline assignment: CDR1 SNHLY and CDR2 FYNNEI. Trimming removed 0 bases from V and 8 bases from J, with 13 bases in between. There are 15 residues in the CDR3. For the CDR3, the DNA is TGTGCCAGCAGTGAAGCGCTTGGGGCCCGGGAAAAACTGTTTTTT. Protein product: CASSEALGAREKLFF. The entire variable domain, with the rest obtained from reference TRBV2 and TRBJ1-4, is as follows: EPEVTQTPSHQVTQMGQEVILRCVPISNHLYFYWYRQILGQKVEFLVSFYNNEISEKSEIFDDQFSVERPDGSNFTLKIRSTKLEDSAMYFCASSEALGAREKLFFGSGTQLSVL.

This clonotype was observed a handful of times. This beta chain is an off-target read within a library intended for alpha chains, so its frequency means little. This sequence joins TRBV20-1 and TRBJ2-1, with 10 bases fitting TRBD2. The CDR3 contains 16 residues. Germline V gene sequence: CDR1 DFQATT, CDR2 SNEGSKA (reference sequence). V was pared by 6 bases and J by 2 bases, with 10 bases of the junction left unmatched. CDR3 bases: TGCAGTGCCGCTAGACTAGCGGGTGACGCCTACAATGAGCAGTTCTTC. Its protein product is CSAARLAGDAYNEQFF.

This clonotype ranks as medium-sized. This beta chain turned up in a library designed for alpha chains; as an off-target read, its abundance says little. This chain links TRBV6-2 or TRBV6-3 with TRBJ1-1; possibly TRBD1 for D (5 bases). The CDR3 length is 11 residues. Trimming cost V 8 bases and J 5 bases, with 9 bases left between them. Germline V lookup: CDR1 MNHEY, CDR2 SVGEGT. Here the CDR3 reads CASGGGTEAFF. CDR3 DNA sequence: TGTGCCAGCGGGGGGGGGACTGAAGCTTTCTTT.

In its sample, this clonotype is large. This beta chain turned up in a library designed for alpha chains; as an off-target read, its abundance says little. The CDR3 loop reads CASSLVGNAYEQYF. The CDR3 nucleotides are TGTGCCAGCAGCTTGGTAGGAAATGCCTACGAGCAGTACTTC. The chain couples TRBV5-4 to TRBJ2-7, with D unclear. The ends were cut back, 0 bases at V and 2 bases at J, with 9 bases in the middle. Germline assignment: CDR1 SGHNT and CDR2 YYREEE (reference sequence). The CDR3 loop spans 14 amino acids.

Remarks on this clonotype: Because the library targeted alpha chains, this beta chain is an off-target read whose size means little. V gene TRBV6-5 combines with J gene TRBJ2-7; the D gene is possibly TRBD1 (6 bases). Germline V lookup: CDR1 MNHEY, CDR2 SVGAGI. This CDR3 is 17 amino acids long. V lost 0 bases, J lost 2 bases, and 17 bases lay in between. In DNA form, the CDR3 reads TGTGCCAGCAGTTACTCGCCCCACCCAGGGGATCCCTACGAGCAGTACTTC. This translates into CASSYSPHPGDPYEQYF.

Relative to its sample, this clonotype is large. Because the library targeted alpha chains, this beta chain is an off-target read whose size means little. The rearrangement joins TRBV5-1 to TRBJ2-7; TRBD2 agrees at 7 bases. The CDR3 has 14 amino acids. The germline V gene encodes CDR1 SGHRS and CDR2 YFSETQ. The V gene end was trimmed by 0 bases and the J gene end by 0 bases; junction bases not matched to a gene: 0. CDR3 DNA sequence: TGCGCCAGCAGCTTGGGGGACTACTCCTACGAGCAGTACTTC. Translated: CASSLGDYSYEQYF.

This clonotype is labeled medium-sized. The size of this beta chain means little, since it is a stray read in a library made for alpha chains. The chain carries TRBV13 and TRBJ2-3; D is ambiguous. V dropped 3 bases and J dropped 1 base, with 5 bases sitting between them. The CDR3 contains 13 residues. Per germline, CDR1 PRHDT and CDR2 FYEKMQ (reference sequence). As DNA, the CDR3 is TGTGCCAGCAGCTTCCCGGGCACAGATACGCAGTATTTT. This sequence encodes CASSFPGTDTQYF. Using reference TRBV13 and TRBJ2-3 for the parts outside the CDR3, the full variable domain is AAGVIQSPRHLIKEKRETATLKCYPIPRHDTVYWYQQGPGQDPQFLISFYEKMQSDKGSIPDRFSAQQFSDYHSELNMSSLELGDSALYFCASSFPGTDTQYFGPGTRLTVL.

This clonotype is large (0.1 to 1%) within its sample. This beta chain came through as a stray read in a library set up for alpha chains, and its size says little. The gene calls are TRBV20-1 and TRBJ2-2; 8 bases match TRBD2. The CDR3 consists of 18 residues. Trimming took 0 bases from V and 3 from J; bases not matched to a gene: 12. Germline CDR1 is DFQATT and CDR2 is SNEGSKA (reference sequence). CDR3 residues: CSARDSVAGSLYTGELFF. The CDR3 DNA reads as TGCAGTGCTAGAGATTCGGTAGCGGGATCCCTTTACACCGGGGAGCTGTTTTTT.